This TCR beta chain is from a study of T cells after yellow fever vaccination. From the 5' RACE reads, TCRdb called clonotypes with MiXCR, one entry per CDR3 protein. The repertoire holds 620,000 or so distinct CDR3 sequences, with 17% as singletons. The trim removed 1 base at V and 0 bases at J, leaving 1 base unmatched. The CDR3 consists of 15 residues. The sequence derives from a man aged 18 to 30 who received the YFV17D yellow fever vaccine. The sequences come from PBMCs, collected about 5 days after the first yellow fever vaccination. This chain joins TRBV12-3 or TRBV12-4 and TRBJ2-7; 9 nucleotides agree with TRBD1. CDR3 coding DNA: TGTGCCAGCAGTTTAGGGACAGGGGTCTCCTACGAGCAGTACGTC. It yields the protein CASSLGTGVSYEQYV.